These 22 T cell receptor beta chains originate from one sample sequenced in a study of T cells in Graves' hyperthyroidism and ophthalmopathy. RNA transcripts were the template for amplifying TCR beta CDR3 regions. Carried out on the TCR CDR3, a first-round RT-PCR used the HTBI primer set. TCRdb used MiXCR to reprocess the multiplex PCR reads, holding one entry per CDR3 protein. This table has a few hundred thousand distinct CDR3 sequences, 14% to 15% appearing once. Sequenced sample: blood. The receptors shown here come from a middle-aged woman with Graves' hyperthyroidism that later progressed to Graves' ophthalmopathy.

This clonotype was seen repeatedly, ten times or more. This chain uses TRBV6-1 with TRBJ2-3; 8 bases align to TRBD2. The CDR3 covers 16 residues. With V trimmed by 6 bases and J by 5 bases, 13 bases remained unmatched. CDR1 and CDR2 from the germline V gene are MNHNS and SASEGT. The CDR3 loop is CASRAALAGTVDTQYF. CDR3 coding DNA: TGTGCCAGCAGAGCGGCCTTAGCGGGAACGGTAGATACGCAGTATTTT.

This chain links TRBV20-1 with TRBJ2-7; TRBD1 might be the D (6 bases). This CDR3 has 15 amino acids. CDR1 is DFQATT, CDR2 SNEGSKA, per germline (reference sequence). V shed 0 bases and J shed 0 bases, with 12 bases lying between them. Here the CDR3 reads CSARDHDRHSYEQYF. DNA of the CDR3: TGCAGTGCTAGAGATCACGACAGGCACTCCTACGAGCAGTACTTC.

The sample holds many counts of this clonotype. The J gene is TRBJ2-1, the V gene TRBV12-5; TRBD2 matches 11 bases. The junction had 5 bases not matched to a gene; V was cut back by 0 bases and J by 7 bases. Germline CDR1 LGHNT, CDR2 FRNRAP. The CDR3 contains 16 residues. The CDR3 reads CASGLVLTSGSNEQFF. DNA for the CDR3: TGTGCTAGTGGTTTGGTACTCACTAGCGGGAGTAATGAGCAGTTCTTC.

This clonotype was counted many times. CDR3 loop: CASSYGGTANQPQHF. CDR3 DNA sequence: TGTGCCAGCAGTTACGGGGGGACAGCTAATCAGCCCCAGCATTTT. This rearrangement joins TRBV6-6 to TRBJ1-5, with 7 nucleotides matching TRBD1. With V trimmed by 2 bases and J by 4 bases, 5 bases remained unmatched. The germline V gene has CDR1 MNHNY and CDR2 SVGAGI (reference sequence). The CDR3 contains 15 residues.

This clonotype was picked up many times. The gene calls are TRBV7-8 and TRBJ2-7; D is undetermined. CDR1 and CDR2 (germline): SGHVS, FQNEAQ. Trimming stripped 3 bases from V and 2 bases from J, with 11 bases between. The CDR3 sequence is 14 residues long. CDR3 DNA: TGTGCCAGCAGCTTGTATGGTATTACCTACGAGCAGTACTTC. Translating gives CASSLYGITYEQYF.

In this sample, this clonotype turned up many times. The chain recombines TRBV6-1 with TRBJ2-5; D unresolved. CDR1 is MNHNS and CDR2 is SASEGT in the germline V gene. V was trimmed by 2 bases and J by 5 bases, leaving 12 bases between them. The length of the CDR3 is 14 residues. DNA for the CDR3: TGTGCCAGCAGTGAACTGCTCCAAGGGGAGACCCAGTACTTC. As protein: CASSELLQGETQYF.

The sample holds many counts of this clonotype. The chain is built from TRBV18 and TRBJ1-1, with D possibly TRBD1 on 5 matching bases. V lost 6 bases and J 2 bases, leaving 10 bases between the germline ends. CDR1 is KGHSH, CDR2 LQKENI, per germline. The CDR3 totals 13 residues. The CDR3 region has the DNA TGTGCCAGCTCCCGGACACCAAACACTGAAGCTTTCTTT. Amino acid sequence: CASSRTPNTEAFF. The full variable domain, in which reference TRBV18 and TRBJ1-1 provide the parts outside the CDR3, is NAGVMQNPRHLVRRRGQEARLRCSPMKGHSHVYWYRQLPEEGLKFMVYLQKENIIDESGMPKERFSAEFPKEGPSILRIQQVVRGDSAAYFCASSRTPNTEAFFGQGTRLTVV.

There are a few counts of this clonotype. The chain couples TRBV7-9 to TRBJ1-4, with D unresolved. CDR3 length equals 15 residues. Looked up from germline, CDR1 is SEHNR and CDR2 is FQNEAQ (reference sequence). Trimming shortened V by 0 bases and J by 5 bases, and 10 bases separated the two germline ends. CDR3 amino acids: CASSLADGRNEKLFF. CDR3 DNA sequence: TGTGCCAGCAGCTTAGCGGACGGACGAAATGAAAAACTGTTTTTT.

This clonotype was detected ten times or more. This chain uses TRBV19 with TRBJ2-1; D perhaps matches TRBD2 (6 bases). In germline, CDR1 is LNHDA, CDR2 SQIVND (reference sequence). This CDR3 is 14 amino acids long. The germline V and J ends were trimmed by 2 bases and 10 bases, with 15 bases remaining between them. CDR3 protein: CASSIRWDSWEQFF. CDR3 DNA: TGTGCCAGTAGTATACGCTGGGACTCATGGGAGCAGTTCTTC.

The chain combines TRBV11-2 with TRBJ1-2; 8 nucleotides line up with TRBD1. Losses at the gene ends were 1 base for V and 6 bases for J; bases not matched to a gene: 1. The CDR3 is 13 amino acids. Germline V CDR1 and CDR2: SGHAT, FQNNGV. The CDR3 nucleotides are TGTGCCAGCAGCTTAGCGGGACAGGATGGCTACACCTTC. Its protein is CASSLAGQDGYTF.

This clonotype has a count of ten or more. This rearrangement joins TRBV28 to TRBJ2-6, with 7 bases aligning to TRBD1. Germline CDR1 MDHEN, CDR2 SYDVKM. The V gene end was trimmed by 5 bases and the J gene end by 4 bases; junction bases not matched to a gene: 23. This CDR3 is built from 21 residues. This CDR3 reads CASSLAGDSPLTSRGANVLTF. The CDR3 region has the DNA TGTGCCAGCAGTCTGGCTGGGGACAGCCCCTTAACTTCCAGGGGGGCCAACGTCCTGACTTTC. The whole variable domain, filled in from reference TRBV28 and TRBJ2-6, reads DVKVTQSSRYLVKRTGEKVFLECVQDMDHENMFWYRQDPGLGLRLIYFSYDVKMKEKGDIPEGYSVSREKKERFSLILESASTNQTSMYLCASSLAGDSPLTSRGANVLTFGAGSRLTVL.

Ten or more counts support this clonotype. The chain couples TRBV28 to TRBJ2-7; D gene ambiguous. Germline V lookup: CDR1 MDHEN, CDR2 SYDVKM. V gave up 5 bases and J gave up 3 bases, with 11 bases separating them. This CDR3 is built from 13 residues. The CDR3 loop reads CASSPPRNYEQYF. In DNA, the CDR3 is TGTGCCAGCAGTCCCCCTCGAAACTACGAGCAGTACTTC.

This clonotype has ten or more counts. V gene TRBV27 combines with J gene TRBJ1-1; 8 bases match TRBD1. The germline gives CDR1 MNHEY, CDR2 SMNVEV (reference sequence). J lost 2 bases, V lost 5 bases, and 4 bases had no gene match. This CDR3 comprises 14 residues. CDR3 bases: TGTGCCAGCAGTCAGGACAGGGTTAACACTGAAGCTTTCTTT. Protein sequence: CASSQDRVNTEAFF.

The table lists this clonotype with many counts. The chain couples TRBV30 to TRBJ1-2; D remains ambiguous. The ends were cut back, 5 bases at V and 4 bases at J, with 17 bases in the middle. Germline V lookup: CDR1 GTSNPN, CDR2 SVGIG (reference sequence). CDR3 length: 14 residues. The CDR3 sequence is CAWGPALRTYGYTF. The CDR3 DNA reads TGTGCCTGGGGGCCCGCCTTACGGACCTATGGCTACACCTTC. The full variable domain, in which reference TRBV30 and TRBJ1-2 provide the parts outside the CDR3, is SQTIHQWPATLVQPVGSPLSLECTVEGTSNPNLYWYRQAAGRGLQLLFYSVGIGQISSEVPQNLSASRPQDRQFILSSKKLLLSDSGFYLCAWGPALRTYGYTFGSGTRLTVV.

This clonotype was counted many times. The rearrangement uses TRBV10-3 and TRBJ1-4; 10 bases match TRBD1. This CDR3 is built from 13 residues. V lost 8 bases to trimming and J lost 6 bases; unmatched junction nucleotides: 3. Germline values: CDR1 ENHRY, CDR2 SYGVKD. The CDR3 DNA reads as TGTGCCATCGGGACAGGGGAGGATGAAAAACTGTTTTTT. Protein sequence: CAIGTGEDEKLFF.

The chain is built from TRBV7-9 and TRBJ2-1; D possibly corresponds to TRBD2 (6 bases). This CDR3 has 12 residues. CDR1 is SEHNR and CDR2 is FQNEAQ in the germline V gene (reference sequence). V lost 7 bases and J lost 6, with 10 bases in between. The CDR3 DNA is TGTGCCAGCACCGCGACTAGCAATGAGCAGTTCTTC. Protein product: CASTATSNEQFF. Combining the CDR3 with reference TRBV7-9 and TRBJ2-1 gives the whole variable domain DTGVSQNPRHKITKRGQNVTFRCDPISEHNRLYWYRQTLGQGPEFLTYFQNEAQLEKSRLLSDRFSAERPKGSFSTLEIQRTEQGDSAMYLCASTATSNEQFFGPGTRLTVL.

As regards this clonotype: A much larger clonotype is one base distant, so this may be a read error. The chain joins TRBV11-2 to TRBJ2-1; D remains unclear. The CDR3 runs 13 residues. Looked up from germline, CDR1 is SGHAT and CDR2 is FQNNGV. CDR3 DNA: TGTGCCAGCAGCCCCCCCTTGGGTAATGAGCGGTTCTTC. Its protein is CASSPPLGNERFF. Looking up the rest from reference TRBV11-2 and TRBJ2-1 gives the full variable domain: EAGVAQSPRYKIIEKRQSVAFWCNPISGHATLYWYQQILGQGPKLLIQFQNNGVVDDSQLPKDRFSAERLKGVDSTLKIQPAKLEDSAVYLCASSPPLGNERFFGPGTRLTVL.

This clonotype was counted many times. The chain combines TRBV30 with TRBJ1-5; 7 nucleotides match TRBD1. Germline V lookup: CDR1 GTSNPN, CDR2 SVGIG (reference sequence). V was clipped by 4 bases and J by 7 bases; unmatched bases: 13. This CDR3 is built from 15 residues. CDR3 coding DNA: TGTGCCTGGACCTCACGAGGACAGGCGCACCAGCCCCAGCATTTT. This codes for CAWTSRGQAHQPQHF. Full variable domain (rest looked up from reference TRBV30 and TRBJ1-5): SQTIHQWPATLVQPVGSPLSLECTVEGTSNPNLYWYRQAAGRGLQLLFYSVGIGQISSEVPQNLSASRPQDRQFILSSKKLLLSDSGFYLCAWTSRGQAHQPQHFGDGTRLSIL.

This clonotype came up many times. The rearrangement uses TRBV28 and TRBJ1-5; 8 bases agree with TRBD1. Germline V CDR1 and CDR2: MDHEN, SYDVKM. The CDR3 sequence is 15 residues long. Trimming at V came to 6 bases and at J to 2 bases, leaving 6 bases not matched to a gene. The CDR3 DNA follows: TGTGCCAGCAGCGGACAGGGACTGGGCAATCAGCCCCAGCATTTT. It is translated as CASSGQGLGNQPQHF. Supplemented by reference TRBV28 and TRBJ1-5, the full variable domain reads DVKVTQSSRYLVKRTGEKVFLECVQDMDHENMFWYRQDPGLGLRLIYFSYDVKMKEKGDIPEGYSVSREKKERFSLILESASTNQTSMYLCASSGQGLGNQPQHFGDGTRLSIL.

In this sample, this clonotype turned up many times. The chain employs TRBV6-5 and TRBJ2-1; D ambiguous. The CDR3 contains 14 residues. Trimming took off 4 bases at V and 6 bases at J, with 13 bases between the two ends. Germline assignment: CDR1 MNHEY and CDR2 SVGAGI. In DNA form, the CDR3 reads TGTGCCAGCAGTTCCTTTGTGGGTGGCAATGAGCAGTTCTTC. Encoded protein: CASSSFVGGNEQFF.

V is TRBV6-1 and J is TRBJ1-1; D might be TRBD1 (6 bases). The CDR3 is 15 residues long. V lost 5 bases to trimming and J lost 6 bases, with 19 bases between them. Per the germline V gene, CDR1 is MNHNS and CDR2 is SASEGT. The CDR3 sequence is CASSRPQTGHPEAFF. CDR3 nucleotides: TGTGCCAGCAGTCGCCCCCAAACAGGGCACCCTGAAGCTTTCTTT.

This clonotype has ten or more counts. V gene TRBV4-1 combines with J gene TRBJ1-5, with D unresolved. V dropped 1 base and J dropped 0 bases, with 7 bases sitting between them. CDR3 length equals 15 residues. CDR1 is MGHRA and CDR2 is YSYEKL in the germline V gene. In DNA form, the CDR3 reads TGCGCCAGCAGCCAAGGGATAGGTAGCAATCAGCCCCAGCATTTT. Translating it yields CASSQGIGSNQPQHF.